Listed below are T cell receptor beta chains from one sample, sequenced in a study of T cell repertoires in cytomegalovirus infection. From the reads, TCRdb called clonotypes with MiXCR, one entry per CDR3 protein. The table records 150,000 to 200,000 distinct CDR3 sequences, over 15% of them present only once. Sequencing was performed on CD8+ T cells from PBMCs. The receptors were sampled from a human donor in good health (CMV status not recorded). Some clones in this sample may be carry-over from other donors' samples. The CDR3 runs from the conserved cysteine through the conserved F or W. A D gene is named only where the DNA matches it firmly. The size field is filled for only some rows; it gives once, few, many or a size class.

D	size	J	V	CDR3	DNA
.	many	TRBJ1-1	TRBV7-8	CASSLALGFMNTEAFF	TGTGCCAGCAGCTTAGCCTTAGGATTCATGAACACTGAAGCTTTCTTT
.	many	TRBJ2-7	TRBV7-9	CASSLGTGSLWEQYF	TGTGCCAGCAGCTTAGGAACAGGGTCGCTTTGGGAGCAGTACTTC
.	few	TRBJ1-5	TRBV7-2	CASSSGPRQPQHF	TGTGCCAGCAGCTCCGGCCCCCGACAGCCCCAGCATTTT
.	.	TRBJ2-1	TRBV7-9	CASSLAGAEWNEQFF	TGTGCCAGCAGCTTAGCGGGGGCCGAGTGGAATGAGCAGTTCTTC
TRBD1	many	TRBJ1-2	TRBV12-3/TRBV12-4	CASTTSGQGEDGYTF	TGTGCCAGCACCACGTCAGGACAGGGAGAGGATGGCTACACCTTC
.	many	TRBJ2-7	TRBV7-2	CASSLGLDRYEQYF	TGTGCCAGCAGCTTAGGACTAGATCGCTACGAGCAGTACTTC
TRBD1	.	TRBJ1-4	TRBV27	CASRDRGREKLFF	TGTGCCAGCAGGGACAGGGGACGGGAAAAACTGTTTTTT
TRBD2	.	TRBJ2-5	TRBV28	CASSFRGLAMRETQYF	TGTGCCAGCAGTTTCCGCGGACTAGCGATGAGGGAGACCCAGTACTTC
.	.	TRBJ2-3	TRBV29-1	CSVDGVGGTDTQYF	TGCAGCGTTGATGGGGTGGGGGGCACAGATACGCAGTATTTT
.	.	TRBJ1-6	TRBV7-2	CASSGDMSSYNSPLHF	TGTGCCAGCAGCGGGGACATGAGCTCCTATAATTCACCCCTCCACTTT
TRBD2	few	TRBJ2-5	TRBV20-1	CSASPRTSGGETQYF	TGCAGTGCTAGTCCTCGGACTAGCGGGGGTGAGACCCAGTACTTC
TRBD2	.	TRBJ2-1	TRBV24-1	CATSDSGTSDEQFF	TGTGCCACCAGTGATTCCGGGACTAGCGATGAGCAGTTCTTC
TRBD1	.	TRBJ2-7	TRBV7-2	CASSVSQRTGVYEQYF	TGTGCCAGCAGCGTCAGCCAAAGGACAGGGGTATACGAGCAGTACTTC
TRBD2	few	TRBJ2-7	TRBV14	CASSQDPQKREGYEQYF	TGTGCCAGCAGCCAAGATCCCCAGAAGCGGGAGGGCTACGAGCAGTACTTC
.	.	TRBJ2-5	TRBV7-2	CASSLSLGDRQTQYF	TGTGCCAGCAGCTTAAGTTTGGGAGATCGGCAGACCCAGTACTTC
TRBD2	few	TRBJ2-7	TRBV7-2	CASSLGHGGSREGLDEQYF	TGTGCCAGCAGCTTAGGACACGGGGGGTCGCGGGAGGGCCTAGACGAGCAGTACTTC
TRBD2	few	TRBJ2-1	TRBV6-2/TRBV6-3	CASRPSGMTVYEQFF	TGTGCCAGCAGACCAAGCGGGATGACGGTTTACGAGCAGTTCTTC
.	few	TRBJ2-7	TRBV28	CASSLRQFTEQYF	TGTGCCAGCAGTTTGCGGCAGTTCACCGAGCAGTACTTC
.	.	TRBJ2-7	TRBV7-9	CASSIGQEQYF	TGTGCCAGCAGCATTGGACAAGAGCAGTACTTC
TRBD1	few	TRBJ2-5	TRBV28	CASSPWTGGIETQYF	TGTGCCAGCAGTCCTTGGACAGGGGGAATAGAGACCCAGTACTTC
.	.	TRBJ2-2	TRBV7-9	CASRELGQVDTGELFF	TGTGCCAGCAGGGAACTGGGACAAGTGGACACCGGGGAGCTGTTTTTT
.	.	TRBJ2-2	TRBV12-3/TRBV12-4	CASSFLPNRANTGELFF	TGTGCCAGCAGTTTTCTCCCCAACAGGGCGAACACCGGGGAGCTGTTTTTT
.	.	TRBJ1-1	TRBV28	CASSFRSIPNTEAFF	TGTGCCAGCAGTTTTCGTTCTATTCCGAACACTGAAGCTTTCTTT
TRBD1	few	TRBJ1-1	TRBV6-5	CASSYSDRGSTEAFF	TGTGCCAGCAGTTACTCGGACAGGGGATCCACTGAAGCTTTCTTT
TRBD2	.	TRBJ2-1	TRBV7-2	CASSSPLGLAPNEQFF	TGTGCCAGCAGCTCCCCATTAGGACTAGCGCCCAATGAGCAGTTCTTC
.	few	TRBJ1-4	TRBV7-2	CASSPLIGDKEEKLFF	TGTGCCAGCAGTCCCCTCATTGGGGATAAGGAGGAAAAACTGTTTTTT
TRBD2	few	TRBJ2-7	TRBV28	CASSLGLAGALYEQYF	TGTGCCAGCAGTTTAGGACTAGCGGGAGCTCTATACGAGCAGTACTTC
.	.	TRBJ2-2	TRBV29-1	CSVPNRHPGELFF	TGCAGCGTTCCTAATAGGCATCCCGGGGAGCTGTTTTTT
.	few	TRBJ1-1	TRBV4-2	CASSQVGGNTEAFF	TGTGCCAGCAGCCAAGTCGGAGGGAACACTGAAGCTTTCTTT
.	.	TRBJ1-4	TRBV10-1	CATYRVRTNEKLFF	TGCGCCACCTACCGTGTGCGAACTAATGAAAAACTGTTTTTT
TRBD1	.	TRBJ1-5	TRBV2	CASTIGQGGIQPQHF	TGTGCCAGCACCATCGGACAGGGTGGTATTCAGCCCCAGCATTTT
.	few	TRBJ1-2	TRBV9	CASSPPGLLYGYTF	TGTGCCAGCAGCCCCCCGGGACTCCTTTACGGCTACACCTTC
.	.	TRBJ1-1	TRBV7-6	CASSQGQRDEAFF	TGTGCCAGCAGTCAAGGACAGCGGGATGAAGCTTTCTTT
TRBD2	few	TRBJ2-3	TRBV28	CASSYASGRDTQYF	TGTGCCAGCAGTTACGCTAGCGGGAGGGATACGCAGTATTTT
.	many	TRBJ1-1	TRBV10-3	CAIREQGGTEAFF	TGTGCCATCAGGGAACAGGGCGGCACTGAAGCTTTCTTT
TRBD1	.	TRBJ1-1	TRBV11-2	CASSLYPLTGGGMNTEAFF	TGTGCCAGCAGCCTATATCCCCTCACAGGGGGCGGCATGAACACTGAAGCTTTCTTT
.	few	TRBJ2-5	TRBV28	CASSSLLGSQETQYF	TGTGCCAGCAGTTCCCTTTTAGGATCCCAAGAGACCCAGTACTTC
.	few	TRBJ2-7	TRBV28	CASTTPVSYEQYF	TGTGCCAGCACCACACCTGTCTCCTACGAGCAGTACTTC
.	.	TRBJ2-5	TRBV28	CASSLRQDHQETQYF	TGTGCCAGCAGTTTGCGCCAGGACCATCAAGAGACCCAGTACTTC
.	.	TRBJ2-5	TRBV6-5	CASTQAYQETQYF	TGTGCCAGCACCCAAGCGTACCAAGAGACCCAGTACTTC
.	.	TRBJ2-1	TRBV29-1	CSVGPGRTRYNEQFF	TGCAGCGTTGGGCCCGGAAGAACTAGATACAATGAGCAGTTCTTC
.	.	TRBJ1-2	TRBV6-5	CASSLSGPGAFNYGYTF	TGTGCCAGCAGCCTATCGGGGCCGGGGGCGTTTAACTATGGCTACACCTTC
.	few	TRBJ1-1	TRBV7-2	CASSSPDEPVNTEAFF	TGTGCCAGCAGCTCCCCGGACGAACCGGTGAACACTGAAGCTTTCTTT
TRBD2	.	TRBJ2-7	TRBV7-6	CASSSLAGNYEQYF	TGTGCCAGCAGCTCCTTAGCGGGAAACTACGAGCAGTACTTC
.	few	TRBJ2-1	TRBV6-2/TRBV6-3	CASIRGDSYNEQFF	TGTGCCAGCATTCGGGGCGATTCCTACAATGAGCAGTTCTTC
.	many	TRBJ1-1	TRBV7-9	CASSLAEGRNTEAFF	TGTGCCAGCAGCTTGGCAGAGGGGCGGAACACTGAAGCTTTCTTT
TRBD1	.	TRBJ2-2	TRBV15	CATSRDPDRVGTGELFF	TGTGCCACCAGCAGAGATCCTGACAGGGTGGGCACCGGGGAGCTGTTTTTT
.	few	TRBJ2-1	TRBV7-8	CASSMDSRYNEQFF	TGTGCCAGCAGCATGGACAGCCGGTACAATGAGCAGTTCTTC
TRBD1	few	TRBJ2-7	TRBV19	CASSRETGGYEQYF	TGTGCCAGTAGTAGAGAGACAGGGGGCTACGAGCAGTACTTC
TRBD1	.	TRBJ2-5	TRBV28	CASSFFEQGQETQYF	TGTGCCAGCAGTTTTTTCGAACAGGGGCAAGAGACCCAGTACTTC
TRBD1	few	TRBJ1-1	TRBV6-5	CASSVDRGVEAFF	TGTGCCAGCAGCGTAGACAGGGGGGTTGAAGCTTTCTTT
.	many	TRBJ2-7	TRBV7-2	CASSLEVGGGYEQYF	TGTGCCAGCAGCTTAGAAGTAGGGGGGGGCTACGAGCAGTACTTC
TRBD2	.	TRBJ2-7	TRBV7-2	CASSKGLAAYEHYF	TGTGCCAGCAGCAAGGGACTAGCCGCCTACGAGCACTACTTC
TRBD2	.	TRBJ2-2	TRBV7-9	CASSLEAGAVGTGELFF	TGTGCCAGCAGCTTAGAAGCGGGGGCCGTGGGCACCGGGGAGCTGTTTTTT
.	many	TRBJ2-2	TRBV6-2/TRBV6-3	CASSFQSEGGELFF	TGTGCCAGCAGTTTCCAGAGCGAAGGCGGGGAGCTGTTTTTT
.	.	TRBJ2-7	TRBV20-1	CSANRQENSYEQYF	TGCAGTGCGAATCGACAGGAGAACTCCTACGAGCAGTACTTC
.	.	TRBJ2-1	TRBV28	CASSLIAGTYNEQFF	TGTGCCAGCAGTTTAATTGCCGGGACCTACAATGAGCAGTTCTTC
.	.	TRBJ1-1	TRBV6-2/TRBV6-3	CASSYSANTEAFF	TGTGCCAGCAGTTACAGCGCAAACACTGAAGCTTTCTTT
.	few	TRBJ2-7	TRBV2	CASRERSEQYF	TGTGCCAGCAGGGAAAGGTCCGAGCAGTACTTC